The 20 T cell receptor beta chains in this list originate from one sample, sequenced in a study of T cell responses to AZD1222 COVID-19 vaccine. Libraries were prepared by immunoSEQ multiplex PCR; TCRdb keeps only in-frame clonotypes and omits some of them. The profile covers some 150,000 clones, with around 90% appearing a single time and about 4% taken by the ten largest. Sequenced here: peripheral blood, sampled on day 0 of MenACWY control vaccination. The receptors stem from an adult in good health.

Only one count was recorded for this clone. The CDR3 nucleotides read TGCAGCGTTCCGGGACTAGCGGGATCCTACAATGAGCAGTTCTTC. Its protein is CSVPGLAGSYNEQFF. The chain carries TRBV29-1 and TRBJ2-1; 13 nucleotides line up with TRBD2. Germline-derived CDR1 and CDR2 are SQVTM and ANQGSEA. The CDR3 totals 15 residues. Losses at the gene ends were 5 bases for V and 1 base for J; bases not matched to a gene: 2.

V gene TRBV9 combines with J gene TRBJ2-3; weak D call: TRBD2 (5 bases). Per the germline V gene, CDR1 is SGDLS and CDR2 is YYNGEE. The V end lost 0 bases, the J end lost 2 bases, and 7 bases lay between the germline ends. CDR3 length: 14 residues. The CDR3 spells CASSVGLFTDTQYF. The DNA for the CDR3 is TGTGCCAGCAGCGTAGGACTATTCACAGATACGCAGTATTTT.

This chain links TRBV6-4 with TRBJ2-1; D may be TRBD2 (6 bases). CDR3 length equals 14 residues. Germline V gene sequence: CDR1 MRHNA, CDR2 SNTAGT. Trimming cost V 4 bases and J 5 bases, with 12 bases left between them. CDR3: CASSATRNHNEQFF. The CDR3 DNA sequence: TGTGCCAGCAGTGCGACTAGAAATCACAATGAGCAGTTCTTC.

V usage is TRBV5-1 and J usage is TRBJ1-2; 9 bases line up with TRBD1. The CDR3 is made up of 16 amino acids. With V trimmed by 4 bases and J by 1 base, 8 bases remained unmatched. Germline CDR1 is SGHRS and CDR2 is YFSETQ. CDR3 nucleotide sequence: TGCGCCAGCAGCCCCCCGAGGACAGGGGTTAACTATGGCTACACCTTC. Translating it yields CASSPPRTGVNYGYTF.

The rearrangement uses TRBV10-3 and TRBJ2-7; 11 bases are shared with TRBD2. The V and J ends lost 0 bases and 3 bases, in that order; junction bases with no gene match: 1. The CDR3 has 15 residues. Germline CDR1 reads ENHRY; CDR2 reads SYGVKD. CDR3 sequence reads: CAISESGLAGYEQYF. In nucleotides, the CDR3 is TGTGCCATCAGTGAGTCTGGACTAGCGGGCTACGAGCAGTACTTC.

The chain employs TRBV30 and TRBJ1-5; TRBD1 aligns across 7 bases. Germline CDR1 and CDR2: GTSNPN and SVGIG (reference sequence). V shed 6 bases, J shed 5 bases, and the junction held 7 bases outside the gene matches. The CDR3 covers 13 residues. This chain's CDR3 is CACRQGGDQPQHF. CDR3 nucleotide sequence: TGTGCCTGTAGACAGGGTGGCGATCAGCCCCAGCATTTT.

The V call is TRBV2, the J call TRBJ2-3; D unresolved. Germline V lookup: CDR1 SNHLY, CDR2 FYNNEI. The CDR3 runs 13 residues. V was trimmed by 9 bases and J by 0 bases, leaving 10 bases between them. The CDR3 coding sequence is TGTGCCAGTGGACGGAAAAGCACAGATACGCAGTATTTT. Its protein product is CASGRKSTDTQYF.

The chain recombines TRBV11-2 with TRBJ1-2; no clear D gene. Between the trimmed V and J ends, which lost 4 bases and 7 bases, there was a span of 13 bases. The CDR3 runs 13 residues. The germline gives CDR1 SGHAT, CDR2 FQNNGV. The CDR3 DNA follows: TGTGCCAGCAGCTCCCTCGGGGTTTTTGGCTACACCTTC. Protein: CASSSLGVFGYTF.

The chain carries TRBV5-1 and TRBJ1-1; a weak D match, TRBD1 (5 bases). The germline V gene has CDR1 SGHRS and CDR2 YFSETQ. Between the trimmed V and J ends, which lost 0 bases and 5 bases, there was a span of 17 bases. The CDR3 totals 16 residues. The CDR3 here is CASSLDTFDSRTEAFF. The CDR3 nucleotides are TGCGCCAGCAGCTTGGATACCTTCGACAGTCGGACTGAAGCTTTCTTT.

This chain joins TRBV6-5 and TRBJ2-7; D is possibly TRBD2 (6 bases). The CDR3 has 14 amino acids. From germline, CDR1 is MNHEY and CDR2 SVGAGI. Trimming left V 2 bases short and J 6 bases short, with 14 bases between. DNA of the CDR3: TGTGCCAGCAGTTACGGTTCGGGAGTAGGCGAGCAGTACTTC. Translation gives CASSYGSGVGEQYF.

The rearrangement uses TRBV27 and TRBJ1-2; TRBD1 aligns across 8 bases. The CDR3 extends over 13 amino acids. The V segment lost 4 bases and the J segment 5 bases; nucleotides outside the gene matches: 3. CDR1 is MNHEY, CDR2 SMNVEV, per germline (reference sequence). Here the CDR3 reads CASSSRTGYGYTF. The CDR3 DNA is TGTGCCAGCAGTTCACGGACAGGGTATGGCTACACCTTC.

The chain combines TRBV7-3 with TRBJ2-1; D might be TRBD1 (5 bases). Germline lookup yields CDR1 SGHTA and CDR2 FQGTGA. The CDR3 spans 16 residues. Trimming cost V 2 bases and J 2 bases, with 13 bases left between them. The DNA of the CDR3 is TGTGCCAGCAGCTTATGGGTGGGGCTAACCTACAATGAGCAGTTCTTC. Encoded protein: CASSLWVGLTYNEQFF. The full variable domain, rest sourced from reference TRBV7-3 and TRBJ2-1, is GAGVSQTPSNKVTEKGKYVELRCDPISGHTALYWYRQSLGQGPEFLIYFQGTGAADDSGLPNDRFFAVRPEGSVSTLKIQRTERGDSAVYLCASSLWVGLTYNEQFFGPGTRLTVL.

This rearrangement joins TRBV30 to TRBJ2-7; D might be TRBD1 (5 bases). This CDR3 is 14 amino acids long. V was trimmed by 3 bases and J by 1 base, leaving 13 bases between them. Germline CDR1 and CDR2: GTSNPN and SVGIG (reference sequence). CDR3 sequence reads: CAWRAHPGSYEQYF. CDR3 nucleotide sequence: TGTGCCTGGAGAGCCCATCCAGGGTCCTACGAGCAGTACTTC.

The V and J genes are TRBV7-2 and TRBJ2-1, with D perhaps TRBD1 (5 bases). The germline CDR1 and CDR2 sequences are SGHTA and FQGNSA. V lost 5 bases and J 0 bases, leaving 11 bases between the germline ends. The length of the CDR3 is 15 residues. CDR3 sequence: CASSTGQISYNEQFF. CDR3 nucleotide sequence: TGTGCCAGCAGCACCGGACAAATCTCCTACAATGAGCAGTTCTTC.

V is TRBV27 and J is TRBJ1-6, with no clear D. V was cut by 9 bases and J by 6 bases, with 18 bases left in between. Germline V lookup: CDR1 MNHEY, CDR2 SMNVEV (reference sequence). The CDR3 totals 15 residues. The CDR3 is CASPVVGPANSPLHF. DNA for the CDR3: TGTGCCAGTCCCGTTGTAGGTCCCGCTAATTCACCCCTCCACTTT.

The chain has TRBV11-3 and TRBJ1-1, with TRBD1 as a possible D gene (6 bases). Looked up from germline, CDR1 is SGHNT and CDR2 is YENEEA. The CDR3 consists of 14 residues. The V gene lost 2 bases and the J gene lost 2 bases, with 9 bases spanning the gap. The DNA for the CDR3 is TGTGCCAGCAGCTTAACCAGGGGCAACACTGAAGCTTTCTTT. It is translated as CASSLTRGNTEAFF.

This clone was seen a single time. The CDR3 region has the DNA TGTGCCAGCAGCGAGAGCGGGAAGGGCTACGAGCAGTACTTC. Its protein is CASSESGKGYEQYF. V is TRBV2 and J is TRBJ2-7; TRBD2 matches 7 bases. V shed 6 bases, J shed 3 bases, and the junction held 8 bases outside the gene matches. CDR1 SNHLY and CDR2 FYNNEI come from the germline V gene. The CDR3 length is 14 residues.

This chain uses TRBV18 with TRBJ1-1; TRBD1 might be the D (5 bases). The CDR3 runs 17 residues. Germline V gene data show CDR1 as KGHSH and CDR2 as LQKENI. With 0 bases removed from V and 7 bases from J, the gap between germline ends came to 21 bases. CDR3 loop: CASSPPQSGIGGGEAFF. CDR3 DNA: TGTGCCAGCTCACCACCGCAAAGCGGGATCGGCGGGGGTGAAGCTTTCTTT. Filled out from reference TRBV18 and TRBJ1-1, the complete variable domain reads NAGVMQNPRHLVRRRGQEARLRCSPMKGHSHVYWYRQLPEEGLKFMVYLQKENIIDESGMPKERFSAEFPKEGPSILRIQQVVRGDSAAYFCASSPPQSGIGGGEAFFGQGTRLTVV.

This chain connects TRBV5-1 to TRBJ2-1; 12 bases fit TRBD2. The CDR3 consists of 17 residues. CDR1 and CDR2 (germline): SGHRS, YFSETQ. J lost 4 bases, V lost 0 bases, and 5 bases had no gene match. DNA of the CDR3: TGCGCCAGCAGCTTGGGGACTAGCGGGATGGGATACAATGAGCAGTTCTTC. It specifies CASSLGTSGMGYNEQFF.

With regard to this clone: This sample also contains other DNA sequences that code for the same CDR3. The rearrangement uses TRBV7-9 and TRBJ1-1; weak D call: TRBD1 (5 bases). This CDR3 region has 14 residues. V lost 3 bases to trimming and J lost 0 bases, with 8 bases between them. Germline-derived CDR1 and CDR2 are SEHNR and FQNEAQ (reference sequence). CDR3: CASSLGQMNTEAFF. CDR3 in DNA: TGTGCCAGCAGCTTGGGGCAAATGAACACTGAAGCTTTCTTT.